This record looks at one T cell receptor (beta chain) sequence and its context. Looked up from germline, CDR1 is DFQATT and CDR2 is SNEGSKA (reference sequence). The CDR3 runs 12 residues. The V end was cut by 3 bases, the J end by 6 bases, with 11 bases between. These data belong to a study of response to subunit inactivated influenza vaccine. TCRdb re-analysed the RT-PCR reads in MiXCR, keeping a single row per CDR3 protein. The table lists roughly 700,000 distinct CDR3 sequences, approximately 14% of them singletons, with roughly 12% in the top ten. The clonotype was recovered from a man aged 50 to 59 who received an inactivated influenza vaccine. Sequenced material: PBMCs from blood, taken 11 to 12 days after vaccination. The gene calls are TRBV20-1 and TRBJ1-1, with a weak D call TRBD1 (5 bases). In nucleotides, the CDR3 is TGCAGTGCTAGGCGGGGGGACCCTGAAGCTTTCTTT. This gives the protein CSARRGDPEAFF.